Described below is a single TCR beta chain sequence and its context. TCRdb re-called the reads with MiXCR, one entry per CDR3 protein. The sample contains hundreds of thousands of distinct CDR3 sequences, 15% to 20% of which appear only once. This CDR3 has 14 residues. V lost 6 bases and J lost 0, with 11 bases in between. These data are taken from a study of T cell repertoires in cytomegalovirus infection. The sequence came from a human donor in good health (CMV status not recorded). Some clones in this sample may be carry-over from other donors' samples. The gene calls are TRBV12-3 or TRBV12-4 and TRBJ1-1; D call uncertain. Sequencing used PBMCs. CDR3 in DNA: TGTGCCAGCAGCCCCGTAATAATGAACACTGAAGCTTTCTTT. It yields the protein CASSPVIMNTEAFF.